The entry that follows covers one T cell receptor beta chain sequence. Its antigen remains undetermined. The record has no base qualities; no much larger clone is one base away. A patient counted as having stable Graves' hyperthyroidism if no progression to ophthalmopathy occurred over 18 months of follow-up. Hyperthyroidism patients were aged 18 to 65 years and newly diagnosed, with disease duration of less than 2 months. Exclusion was applied to patients with uncontrolled infections, other autoimmune diseases, pregnancy or lactation. Clinical symptoms, serum thyroxine and TRAb, thyroid ultrasound, and orbital computed tomography formed the basis for the diagnoses. PBMCs were isolated from 7.5 to 10 ml of fresh peripheral blood by Ficoll-Paque density gradient centrifugation. Total RNA was extracted with Trizol reagent, and quality was checked on an Agilent 2100 Bioanalyzer. TCR beta CDR3 regions were amplified from RNA transcripts. The TCR CDR3 was subjected to a first round of RT-PCR using the HTBI primer set and the Qiagen OneStep RT-PCR kit. The libraries were constructed in a second round of multiplex PCR and then size-selected and purified. The libraries were sequenced on an Illumina HiSeq2000 using paired-end 100 bp reads. The study's processing was this. SOAPnuke was used to process the raw data, throwing out any read that contained adapters or uncalled bases, had a mean Phred below 15, or lacked an exact constant-primer or identifier match. COPE v1.2.5 was used to merge the high-quality paired reads, and each unique nucleotide sequence was defined as a clonotype. MiTCR v1.1 was used to align clonotypes to the IMGT TRBV, TRBD and TRBJ reference segments. The analysis included only V-J combinations with a frequency above 0.0001, which together covered approximately 99% of the repertoires. A TCS score was defined as the ratio of F50 (clonal expansion) to E x V (chaos), with BLOSUM62-based TCRdist applied between CDR3 peptides within each V-J. Welch's t-statistics and random forest reduced around 550 V-J features to some 14, which were used in a naive Bayes classifier (R e1071). Using fastp at Q25 and MiXCR, TCRdb reprocessed the public reads and kept productive beta chains. Entries that share a CDR3 protein sequence are merged under the most common genes and DNA. TCRdb, not the original authors, processed these V and J calls. A total of some 400,000 distinct CDR3 sequences appear in this sample, around 13% of them only once. Approximately 10% of the sample comes from the top ten.

The data belong to a study of T cells in Graves' hyperthyroidism and ophthalmopathy (dated by TCRdb to the late 2010s). General notes on the study: Peripheral blood was collected at initial diagnosis, before any treatment. The 100 discovery patients were randomly divided into training and test sets at a 7:3 ratio. Following sampling, methimazole starting at 30 mg daily was given to hyperthyroidism patients, and high-dose intravenous methylprednisolone was given to ophthalmopathy patients. In addition, the study compared T-cell repertoires in thyroid tissue and in blood from five to seven Graves' hyperthyroidism patients. TCR Vbeta CDR3 sequencing of around 130 peripheral blood samples (over 40 ophthalmopathy, 75 hyperthyroidism and roughly 17 progressor patients) is reported in the paper. To identify distinguishing TCR V-J signatures, a discovery cohort of about 95 patients was used, comprising fewer than 45 with Graves' ophthalmopathy and around 57 with stable Graves' hyperthyroidism. Prospective prediction of ophthalmopathy was tested in an independent validation cohort consisting of some 18 hyperthyroidism patients and approximately 16 patients who later progressed to ophthalmopathy.

The germline V gene supplies CDR1 SGDLS and CDR2 YYNGEE. Clipping removes 3 bases from V and 7 bases from J, with 9 as the unmatched junction base count. The CDR3 measures 15 amino acids from cysteine to phenylalanine. Only the CDR3 DNA is retained, 45 bases long and in frame from the first base. What the research found in general, with its limitations: No statistical method was used to set the sample size in advance, and investigators knew the group allocation. In validation, progression to ophthalmopathy was predicted by the model with about 70% sensitivity and just over 72% specificity, a median of roughly six months before onset. A 13 V-J signature model separated ophthalmopathy from stable hyperthyroidism, with 87.88% sensitivity and 81.08% specificity in cross-validation and 80%/75% in testing. Blood samples also contained most of the expanded thyroid clonotypes (frequency above 0.001), which suggests that blood repertoires may reflect thyroid immune responses.

The sample was blood. This sequence uses TRBV9 and TRBJ2-2; the junction holds 7 bases that match TRBD2. The sequence derives from a woman in her sixties or seventies with Graves' hyperthyroidism. The nucleotide sequence reads as follows: TGTGCCAGCAGCGCCCAGACTAGCCTCGGCGGGGAGCTGTTTTTT. Translated, this is CASSAQTSLGGELFF.